This entry is about one TCR beta chain. This record belongs to a study of blood T cell repertoires in COVID-19. Across the whole study: COVID-19 samples collected from the United States, Italy and Spain covered acute and convalescent phases. PBMCs, B-cell-depleted T cells, or T cells provided the cDNA or gDNA that made up the material.

Per the study methods: Amplification of reference gene primers was used by the study to estimate nucleated cell counts. The table came from immunoSEQ multiplex PCR; TCRdb's copy has only in-frame clones and leaves some out. V and J calls and clone size come straight from that table; D and trimming were deduced from the DNA. Of some 150,000 clones in the sample, just under 85% were seen once. V dropped 9 bases and J dropped 2; count of bases not matched to a gene: 7. CDR3 length: 14 residues. Per the germline V gene, CDR1 is LNHDA and CDR2 is SQIVND (reference sequence). Sequencing input: peripheral blood. The TCR sequence derives from a woman in her thirties or forties with active or convalescent COVID-19. The V gene is TRBV19, the J gene TRBJ2-3; 8 bases are shared with TRBD2. The CDR3 sequence is CASDTGGATDTQYF. CDR3 coding DNA: TGTGCCAGCGACACGGGGGGGGCCACAGATACGCAGTATTTT.